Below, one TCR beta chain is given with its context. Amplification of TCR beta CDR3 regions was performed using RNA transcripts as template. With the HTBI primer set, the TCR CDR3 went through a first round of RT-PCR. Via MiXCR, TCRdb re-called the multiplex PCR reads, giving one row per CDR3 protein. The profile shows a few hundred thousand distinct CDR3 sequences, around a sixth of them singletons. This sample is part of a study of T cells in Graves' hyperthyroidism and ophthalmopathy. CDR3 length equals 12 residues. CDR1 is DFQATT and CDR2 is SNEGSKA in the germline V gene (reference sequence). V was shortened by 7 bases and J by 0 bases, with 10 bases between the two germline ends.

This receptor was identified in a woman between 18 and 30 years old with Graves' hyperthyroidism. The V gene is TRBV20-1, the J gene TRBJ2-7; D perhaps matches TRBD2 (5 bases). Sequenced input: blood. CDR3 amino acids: CSVTRDSYEQYF. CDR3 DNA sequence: TGCAGTGTTACCCGGGACTCCTACGAGCAGTACTTC.